This T cell receptor beta chain derives from a study of T cells in Graves' hyperthyroidism and ophthalmopathy. In this sample, this clonotype turned up many times. Stable Graves' hyperthyroidism meant no ophthalmopathy progression within 18 months. Exclusion followed for patients with uncontrolled infection, other autoimmune disease, pregnancy or lactation. TCR beta CDR3 sequences were amplified from RNA transcripts. During a first-round RT-PCR of the TCR CDR3, the HTBI primer set was used. TCRdb fed the multiplex PCR reads into MiXCR, producing one record per CDR3 protein. Here the sample spans approximately 200,000 distinct CDR3 sequences, around 16% being singletons. V dropped 3 bases and J dropped 7 bases, with 12 bases sitting between them. This CDR3 spans 14 amino acids. The germline gives CDR1 KGHDR, CDR2 SFDVKD.

The receptor was derived from a man aged 40-50 years with Graves' hyperthyroidism. The chain is built from TRBV24-1 and TRBJ2-1; D possibly corresponds to TRBD2 (6 bases). The specimen was blood. CDR3 DNA sequence: TGTGCCACCAGTGATACCCGGGCGGGAAATGAGCAGTTCTTC. Translating it yields CATSDTRAGNEQFF.